Sequencing of this TCR beta chain was carried out in a study of Graves' ophthalmopathy and Graves' hyperthyroidism. This clonotype has more than one count but fewer than ten. V lost 1 base and J 0 bases, leaving 8 bases between the germline ends. Germline V gives CDR1 SGHNT, CDR2 YENEEA. The CDR3 length is 15 residues. None of the included patients had other autoimmune diseases, uncontrolled infections, pregnancy or lactation, as these led to exclusion. The TCR beta CDR3 regions underwent amplification from RNA transcripts. Scientists carried out first-round RT-PCR using HTBI primers and then a second-round multiplex PCR. In TCRdb, the multiplex PCR reads were re-called with MiXCR into one record per CDR3 protein. The table has almost 750,000 distinct CDR3 sequences, 40% seen once.

The sequenced sample consisted of peripheral blood. The chain links TRBV11-3 to TRBJ2-3; D may be TRBD2 (6 bases). This receptor was taken from an adult man with Graves' ophthalmopathy. DNA for the CDR3: TGTGCCAGCAGCTTAGCTGGGGGGAGCACAGATACGCAGTATTTT. Translation: CASSLAGGSTDTQYF.